The clone carrying this T cell receptor (beta chain) was seen a handful of times. This sample was taken from a study of neurological immune-mediated disorders. cDNA synthesis was performed by 5'RACE with 10-nucleotide random UMIs. TCRdb re-derived calls from the 5' RACE reads in MiXCR, one entry per CDR3 protein. The profile shows around 37,000 distinct CDR3 sequences, under 4% of them singletons. Time point indicated: longitudinal time-point 1 (baseline). In germline, CDR1 is MNHNY, CDR2 SVGAGI (reference sequence). V lost 5 bases, J lost 6 bases, and 9 bases stayed unmatched. This CDR3 is 15 amino acids long.

The chain links TRBV6-6 to TRBJ2-1, with TRBD2 matching over 8 bases. The TCR was taken from a woman aged 55-69 years with multiple sclerosis. Material for sequencing was PBMCs. CDR3 region: CASSPPGLVGNEQFF. CDR3 nucleotide sequence: TGTGCCAGCAGTCCACCGGGACTAGTGGGCAATGAGCAGTTCTTC.